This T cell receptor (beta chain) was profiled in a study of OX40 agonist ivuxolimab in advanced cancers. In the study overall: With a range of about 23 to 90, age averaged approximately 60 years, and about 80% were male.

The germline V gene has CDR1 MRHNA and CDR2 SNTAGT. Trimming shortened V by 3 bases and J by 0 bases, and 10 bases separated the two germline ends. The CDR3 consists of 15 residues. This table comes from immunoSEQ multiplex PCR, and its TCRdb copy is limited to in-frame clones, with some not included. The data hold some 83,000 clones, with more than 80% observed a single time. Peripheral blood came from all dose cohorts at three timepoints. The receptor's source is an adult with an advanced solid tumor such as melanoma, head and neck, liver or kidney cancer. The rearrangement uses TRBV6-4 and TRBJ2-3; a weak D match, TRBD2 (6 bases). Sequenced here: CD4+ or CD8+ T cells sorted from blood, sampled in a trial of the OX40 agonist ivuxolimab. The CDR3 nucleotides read TGTGCCAGCAGTGAGAGTAGCGGCAGCACAGATACGCAGTATTTT. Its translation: CASSESSGSTDTQYF.